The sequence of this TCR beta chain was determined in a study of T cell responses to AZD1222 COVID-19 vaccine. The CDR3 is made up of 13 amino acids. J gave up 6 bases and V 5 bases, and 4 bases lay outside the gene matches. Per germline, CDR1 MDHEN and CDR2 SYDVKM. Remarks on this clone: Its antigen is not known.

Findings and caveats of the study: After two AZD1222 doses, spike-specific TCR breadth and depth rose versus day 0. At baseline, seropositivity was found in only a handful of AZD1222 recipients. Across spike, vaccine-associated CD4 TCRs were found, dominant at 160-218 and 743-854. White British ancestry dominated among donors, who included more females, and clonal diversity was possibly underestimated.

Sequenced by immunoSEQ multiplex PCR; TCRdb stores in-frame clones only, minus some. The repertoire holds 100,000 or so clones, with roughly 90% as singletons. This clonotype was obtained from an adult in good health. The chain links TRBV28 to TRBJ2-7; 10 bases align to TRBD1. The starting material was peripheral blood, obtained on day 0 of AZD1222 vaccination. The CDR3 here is CASSPGTGVEQYF. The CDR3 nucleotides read TGTGCCAGCAGTCCAGGGACAGGGGTCGAGCAGTACTTC.